This T cell receptor beta chain came from a study of blood T cell repertoires in COVID-19. Study-wide background: PBMCs, B-cell-depleted T cells, or T cells were the source of the cDNA or gDNA that made up the material.

Germline V gives CDR1 MNHEY, CDR2 SVGEGT. The CDR3 length is 15 residues. The V gene end was trimmed by 5 bases and the J gene end by 2 bases; junction bases not matched to a gene: 3. Clones were sequenced by immunoSEQ multiplex PCR, and TCRdb holds only the in-frame ones, with some missing. The profile shows 250,000 to 300,000 clones, about 91% of them singletons. Sample: PBMCs or T cells enriched from blood (not recorded which). This rearrangement joins TRBV6-2 or TRBV6-3 to TRBJ2-3; 11 bases align to TRBD2. The receptor's source is a human donor in a cohort exposed to, infected with or recovered from COVID-19 (not recorded which). The donor label of this sample is uncertain. CDR3 residues: CASSASGGFTDTQYF. CDR3 DNA sequence: TGTGCCAGCAGTGCTAGCGGGGGGTTCACAGATACGCAGTATTTT.